What follows describes a single T cell receptor beta chain. The target antigen is unknown. The CDR3 covers 11 residues. V lost 5 bases, J lost 5 bases, and 3 bases lay in between. CDR1 and CDR2 (germline): SEHNR, FQNEAQ (reference sequence). This record belongs to a study of shared clonotypes between healthy human individuals. Splitting of each subset's genomic DNA was done evenly across several immunoSEQ plates. Measured with immunoSEQ multiplex PCR; TCRdb has only the in-frame clones, and not every one. The sample has more than 400,000 clones; about 96% are singletons. Whole-study results and caveats: In general, naive subsets displayed greater estimated richness than memory subsets did. When compared with the clonotypes that were shared by all four sorted-subset donors, the non-shared clonotypes turned out to have lower generation probabilities.

Memory CD4+ cells were the fraction left after CD45RA+ naive selection. This clonotype originated in a woman in her twenties or thirties in good health. V is TRBV7-9 and J is TRBJ1-4; D unclear. Source material: naive CD4+ T cells sorted from blood. The sample's subset: CD45RA+ positively selected. The CDR3 loop is CASSRNEKLFF. CDR3 coding DNA: TGTGCCAGCAGCCGAAATGAAAAACTGTTTTTT. The entire variable domain, with the rest obtained from reference TRBV7-9 and TRBJ1-4, is as follows: DTGVSQNPRHKITKRGQNVTFRCDPISEHNRLYWYRQTLGQGPEFLTYFQNEAQLEKSRLLSDRFSAERPKGSFSTLEIQRTEQGDSAMYLCASSRNEKLFFGSGTQLSVL.